The rows below give T cell receptor beta chains drawn from one sample of a study of PD-L1 blockade in urothelial cancer. The method was immunoSEQ multiplex PCR; TCRdb's version includes in-frame clones alone and lacks a portion of them. The sample has about 85,000 clones, around 85% seen once. Sample: PBMCs, taken around atezolizumab (anti-PD-L1) treatment. The receptors here all came from a man in his sixties with urothelial cancer. The CDR3 runs from the conserved cysteine through the conserved F or W. Each record gives: clone size, J gene, D gene, V gene, CDR3 protein, CDR3 DNA. A D gene is named only where the DNA matches it firmly. Some rows mark clone size as missing; the rest say once, few, many or name a class of expanded clone.

size: NA; J: TRBJ2-7; D: TRBD2; V: TRBV29-1; CDR3: CSVVASGRRNEQYF; DNA: TGCAGCGTTGTAGCTAGCGGGAGGAGGAACGAGCAGTACTTC
size: once; J: TRBJ1-2; D: TRBD1; V: TRBV11-2; CDR3: CASSLDLRRTGGDYGYTF; DNA: TGTGCCAGCAGCTTAGATCTAAGGAGGACAGGGGGCGACTATGGCTACACCTTC
size: NA; J: TRBJ1-2; D: NA; V: TRBV28; CDR3: CASRAGLGGYTF; DNA: TGTGCCAGCAGGGCAGGGTTGGGTGGCTACACCTTC
size: NA; J: TRBJ1-5; D: NA; V: TRBV27; CDR3: CASSFSYSNQPQHF; DNA: TGTGCCAGCAGTTTTAGTTATAGCAATCAGCCCCAGCATTTT
size: NA; J: TRBJ2-5; D: TRBD2; V: TRBV6-6; CDR3: CASTHGRGGRETQYF; DNA: TGTGCCAGCACCCACGGGAGGGGAGGGAGAGAGACCCAGTACTTC
size: NA; J: TRBJ1-6; D: NA; V: TRBV5-5; CDR3: CASSLDSPNSPLHF; DNA: TGTGCCAGCAGCTTGGACAGCCCCAATTCACCCCTCCACTTT
size: once; J: TRBJ2-5; D: TRBD1; V: TRBV28; CDR3: CASSLTTGGRLEETQYF; DNA: TGTGCCAGCAGCCTCACAACAGGGGGTAGGTTAGAAGAGACCCAGTACTTC
size: few; J: TRBJ1-2; D: TRBD1; V: TRBV5-1; CDR3: CASSQTTGGIGGYTF; DNA: TGCGCCAGCAGCCAGACCACAGGGGGCATCGGTGGCTACACCTTC
size: NA; J: TRBJ2-1; D: TRBD2; V: TRBV4-3; CDR3: CASSPRSGGEQFF; DNA: TGCGCCAGCAGCCCTCGTAGCGGGGGTGAGCAGTTCTTC
size: NA; J: TRBJ2-1; D: NA; V: TRBV4-1; CDR3: CASSQESPLAASSYNEQFF; DNA: TGCGCCAGCAGCCAAGAATCCCCCTTGGCGGCTAGCTCCTACAATGAGCAGTTCTTC
size: once; J: TRBJ2-5; D: TRBD1; V: TRBV10-3; CDR3: CAISPGQGETQYF; DNA: TGTGCCATCAGCCCAGGACAGGGCGAGACCCAGTACTTC
size: NA; J: TRBJ2-3; D: NA; V: TRBV7-8; CDR3: CASSHHLGGPTGDTDTQYF; DNA: TGTGCCAGCAGCCATCATTTGGGGGGGCCTACCGGTGACACAGATACGCAGTATTTT
size: NA; J: TRBJ2-3; D: NA; V: TRBV7-2; CDR3: CASGGVSTDTQYF; DNA: TGTGCCAGCGGGGGCGTAAGCACAGATACGCAGTATTTT
size: NA; J: TRBJ1-1; D: NA; V: TRBV10-3; CDR3: CAARLQGDTEAFF; DNA: TGTGCCGCCCGGCTACAGGGCGACACTGAAGCTTTCTTT
size: once; J: TRBJ1-1; D: NA; V: TRBV27; CDR3: CASSFSMNTEAFF; DNA: TGTGCCAGCAGTTTTTCCATGAACACTGAAGCTTTCTTT
size: NA; J: TRBJ1-5; D: NA; V: TRBV9; CDR3: CASSGTVSNQPQHF; DNA: TGTGCCAGCAGCGGGACAGTTAGCAATCAGCCCCAGCATTTT
size: NA; J: TRBJ2-7; D: TRBD2; V: TRBV5-4; CDR3: CASSFRTSGSGEQYF; DNA: TGTGCCAGCAGCTTTAGGACTAGCGGGAGCGGGGAGCAGTACTTC
size: NA; J: TRBJ1-5; D: TRBD1; V: TRBV27; CDR3: CASSYRGGQPQHF; DNA: TGTGCCAGCAGTTACAGGGGAGGTCAGCCCCAGCATTTT
size: NA; J: TRBJ2-3; D: NA; V: TRBV5-4; CDR3: CASSLDLTRLERTDTQYF; DNA: TGTGCCAGCAGCTTGGACCTGACTAGGTTAGAACGGACAGATACGCAGTATTTT
size: NA; J: TRBJ1-4; D: NA; V: TRBV5-1; CDR3: CASSSQGRNEKLFF; DNA: TGCGCCAGCAGCTCACAGGGTAGGAATGAAAAACTGTTTTTT
size: NA; J: TRBJ1-6; D: NA; V: TRBV5-8; CDR3: CASSSGQYNSPLHF; DNA: TGTGCCAGCAGCTCCGGACAGTATAATTCACCCCTCCACTTT
size: NA; J: TRBJ2-1; D: TRBD2; V: TRBV19; CDR3: CASTPGGTSPNEQFF; DNA: TGTGCCAGTACCCCAGGCGGGACTAGTCCGAATGAGCAGTTCTTC
size: NA; J: TRBJ2-7; D: NA; V: TRBV30; CDR3: CAWSDRDEQYF; DNA: TGTGCCTGGAGTGACCGGGACGAGCAGTACTTC
size: NA; J: TRBJ1-2; D: NA; V: TRBV9; CDR3: CASSVHSGRSNYGYTF; DNA: TGTGCCAGCAGCGTCCATTCCGGCCGGAGTAACTATGGCTACACCTTC
size: once; J: TRBJ1-5; D: NA; V: TRBV4-1; CDR3: CASSHYVSSRDQPQHF; DNA: TGCGCCAGCAGCCATTATGTATCCTCCAGGGATCAGCCCCAGCATTTT
size: NA; J: TRBJ1-2; D: NA; V: TRBV7-3; CDR3: CASSPFDMTDYGYTF; DNA: TGTGCCAGCAGCCCCTTTGACATGACGGACTATGGCTACACCTTC
size: NA; J: TRBJ2-3; D: TRBD2; V: TRBV28; CDR3: CASSGNGRTTDTQYF; DNA: TGTGCCAGCAGCGGGAACGGGAGGACCACAGATACGCAGTATTTT
size: NA; J: TRBJ2-7; D: NA; V: TRBV18; CDR3: CASSPEGHSYEQYF; DNA: TGTGCCAGCTCGCCTGAGGGACATAGCTACGAGCAGTACTTC
size: NA; J: TRBJ2-3; D: NA; V: TRBV5-4; CDR3: CASSRGGFSGTDTQYF; DNA: TGTGCCAGCAGCAGAGGGGGATTCAGCGGCACAGATACGCAGTATTTT
size: NA; J: TRBJ2-7; D: NA; V: TRBV5-4; CDR3: CASSLAGRDPYEQYF; DNA: TGTGCCAGCAGCTTGGCGGGCAGGGATCCCTACGAGCAGTACTTC
size: NA; J: TRBJ2-7; D: TRBD2; V: TRBV9; CDR3: CASSVTAGAVPEQYF; DNA: TGTGCCAGCAGCGTTACAGCGGGAGCGGTGCCCGAGCAGTACTTC
size: NA; J: TRBJ1-2; D: NA; V: TRBV10-3; CDR3: CVISESNRRDYGYTF; DNA: TGTGTCATCAGTGAGTCGAATCGACGGGACTATGGCTACACCTTC
size: NA; J: TRBJ2-1; D: TRBD2; V: TRBV30; CDR3: CAWSVLAGEAGEQFF; DNA: TGTGCCTGGAGTGTCCTAGCGGGGGAGGCCGGTGAGCAGTTCTTC
size: NA; J: TRBJ2-3; D: NA; V: TRBV6-4; CDR3: CASSGDRGTQYF; DNA: TGTGCCAGCAGTGGGGATAGGGGCACGCAGTATTTT
size: NA; J: TRBJ1-5; D: NA; V: TRBV6-5; CDR3: CASSYSLTGTQPQHF; DNA: TGTGCCAGCAGTTACTCCCTAACAGGGACGCAGCCCCAGCATTTT
size: NA; J: TRBJ2-7; D: TRBD1; V: TRBV6-5; CDR3: CASSYSGTGVYEQYF; DNA: TGTGCCAGCAGTTACTCTGGGACAGGGGTTTACGAGCAGTACTTC
size: NA; J: TRBJ2-5; D: NA; V: TRBV30; CDR3: CAWQPGHSQETQYF; DNA: TGTGCCTGGCAGCCGGGACACTCTCAAGAGACCCAGTACTTC
size: NA; J: TRBJ1-5; D: NA; V: TRBV23-1; CDR3: CASRRRGIHSNQPQHF; DNA: TGCGCCAGCCGCCGGAGGGGAATTCATAGCAATCAGCCCCAGCATTTT
size: once; J: TRBJ1-5; D: NA; V: TRBV19; CDR3: CASSNPGGNQPQHF; DNA: TGTGCCAGTAGCAACCCAGGCGGCAATCAGCCCCAGCATTTT
size: NA; J: TRBJ2-5; D: TRBD2; V: TRBV27; CDR3: CASSLKGLAVWGAQYF; DNA: TGTGCCAGCAGTTTAAAGGGACTAGCGGTTTGGGGGGCCCAGTACTTC
size: NA; J: TRBJ2-7; D: NA; V: TRBV15; CDR3: CATSSLGYEQYF; DNA: TGTGCCACCAGCAGTCTAGGCTACGAGCAGTACTTC